These 22 T cell receptor beta chains were all obtained from the same sample, sequenced in a study of cytomegalovirus exposure and HLA in healthy donors. The protocol was immunoSEQ multiplex PCR, while the TCRdb copy is restricted to in-frame clones and leaves out a portion. Here the sample spans 100,000 to 150,000 clones, 88% being singletons. The sample consisted of PBMCs. Source of these receptors: a man aged 25 to 40 in good health and CMV-seronegative.

The chain links TRBV2 to TRBJ2-3, with D possibly matching TRBD1 (6 bases). This CDR3 has 15 residues. Germline CDR1 and CDR2: SNHLY and FYNNEI. V gave up 4 bases and J gave up 2 bases, with 13 bases separating them. The CDR3 nucleotides are TGTGCCAGCAGTGGGCAGGGGCGGAACACAGATACGCAGTATTTT. Its translation is CASSGQGRNTDTQYF.

V is TRBV7-2 and J is TRBJ2-1; TRBD1 matches 8 bases. Germline CDR1 reads SGHTA; CDR2 reads FQGNSA. After removal of 5 bases from V and 9 bases from J, the junction contained 18 bases not matched to a gene. The CDR3 loop spans 17 amino acids. The CDR3 loop reads CASSQGASSRRLSEQFF. CDR3 in DNA: TGTGCCAGCAGCCAGGGGGCGTCCAGTAGGAGGTTGAGTGAGCAGTTCTTC.

The chain joins TRBV6-5 to TRBJ1-4; maybe TRBD1 (5 bases). The germline CDR1 and CDR2 sequences are MNHEY and SVGAGI. Trimming pared 8 bases from V and 7 bases from J, leaving 17 bases between. The CDR3 extends over 14 amino acids. CDR3: CASGSAGWGEKLFF. DNA for the CDR3: TGTGCCAGCGGGTCTGCAGGGTGGGGTGAAAAACTGTTTTTT.

The chain carries TRBV30 and TRBJ2-7, with a possible D match to TRBD1 (7 bases). Between the trimmed V and J ends, which lost 0 bases and 7 bases, there was a span of 13 bases. The germline V gene encodes CDR1 GTSNPN and CDR2 SVGIG (reference sequence). The CDR3 totals 13 residues. Here the CDR3 DNA reads TGTGCCTGGAGTGTACTCCAGGGGGGAGAGCAGTACTTC. This codes for CAWSVLQGGEQYF.

The rearrangement uses TRBV10-3 and TRBJ2-7; D perhaps matches TRBD1 (6 bases). Trimming removed 0 bases from V and 1 base from J, with 13 bases in between. The V gene's germline CDR1 is ENHRY and CDR2 SYGVKD. There are 16 residues in the CDR3. The CDR3 reads CAISESWGLLSYEQYF. The CDR3 DNA reads as TGTGCCATCAGTGAGTCGTGGGGGCTCCTTTCCTACGAGCAGTACTTC.

The chain couples TRBV4-1 to TRBJ2-7; 10 bases line up with TRBD1. CDR3 length: 14 amino acids. V lost 3 bases to trimming and J lost 4 bases; unmatched junction nucleotides: 3. Germline V CDR1 and CDR2: MGHRA, YSYEKL. Written as DNA, the CDR3 is TGCGCCAGCAGCCACCGACAGGGGGCATACGAGCAGTACTTC. Its protein is CASSHRQGAYEQYF.

This clone has a handful of counts. The rearrangement links TRBV7-2 to TRBJ1-2; weak D call: TRBD1 (6 bases). The CDR3 runs to 15 residues. Germline V gene lookup returns CDR1 SGHTA and CDR2 FQGNSA. With 3 bases removed from V and 1 base from J, the gap between germline ends came to 12 bases. Written as DNA, the CDR3 is TGTGCCAGCAGCTTCCGGGGGGGCGGTAACTATGGCTACACCTTC. Translated: CASSFRGGGNYGYTF.

CDR3 sequence: CASKRGHEQFF. CDR3 DNA: TGTGCCAGCAAGCGGGGCCATGAGCAGTTCTTC. The chain couples TRBV6-1 to TRBJ2-1; 7 bases map to TRBD2. The J segment lost 8 bases and the V segment lost 7 bases, leaving 2 bases of the junction unmatched. The germline V gene encodes CDR1 MNHNS and CDR2 SASEGT. The CDR3 covers 11 residues.

The rearrangement uses TRBV9 and TRBJ2-3, with a tentative D call TRBD2 (5 bases). The CDR3 is 17 amino acids. From germline, CDR1 is SGDLS and CDR2 YYNGEE. Trimming pared 3 bases from V and 3 bases from J, leaving 20 bases between. The DNA for the CDR3 is TGTGCCAGCAGCGGGGAGAGGTCGGTCTCCGGTACAGATACGCAGTATTTT. Protein sequence: CASSGERSVSGTDTQYF.

The chain joins TRBV4-1 to TRBJ2-1, with 8 bases lining up with TRBD2. V lost 0 bases, J lost 10 bases, and 8 bases stayed unmatched. CDR1 is MGHRA and CDR2 is YSYEKL in the germline V gene. The CDR3 extends over 15 amino acids. CDR3 sequence: CASSQESGRGGEQFF. The DNA for the CDR3 is TGCGCCAGCAGCCAAGAGAGCGGGAGAGGGGGGGAGCAGTTCTTC.

The chain uses TRBV19 and TRBJ1-6, with TRBD1 matching 7 bases. Per germline, CDR1 LNHDA and CDR2 SQIVND (reference sequence). CDR3 length equals 13 residues. V dropped 9 bases and J dropped 9; count of bases not matched to a gene: 8. In nucleotides, the CDR3 is TGTGCCAGCACAGACAGGGCCGGTTCACCCCTCCACTTT. Protein sequence: CASTDRAGSPLHF.

V is TRBV9 and J is TRBJ2-2; TRBD2 aligns across 10 bases. The CDR3 runs to 16 residues. V was pared by 4 bases and J by 5 bases, with 8 bases of the junction left unmatched. Looked up from germline, CDR1 is SGDLS and CDR2 is YYNGEE. CDR3 protein: CASSQSSGRGTGELFF. CDR3 nucleotide sequence: TGTGCCAGCAGCCAATCCAGCGGGAGGGGAACCGGGGAGCTGTTTTTT. The full variable domain, completed using reference TRBV9 and TRBJ2-2, is DSGVTQTPKHLITATGQRVTLRCSPRSGDLSVYWYQQSLDQGLQFLIQYYNGEERAKGNILERFSAQQFPDLHSELNLSSLELGDSALYFCASSQSSGRGTGELFFGEGSRLTVL.

The rearrangement uses TRBV5-1 and TRBJ2-1; weak D call: TRBD1 (6 bases). CDR1 is SGHRS, CDR2 YFSETQ, per germline. This CDR3 spans 13 amino acids. Trimming took 5 bases from V and 7 from J, leaving 13 bases between them. The CDR3: CASSWTVENEQFF. In DNA form, the CDR3 reads TGCGCCAGCAGTTGGACAGTTGAGAATGAGCAGTTCTTC.

This rearrangement joins TRBV7-2 to TRBJ1-2; D is perhaps TRBD1 (6 bases). V dropped 3 bases and J dropped 8 bases, with 13 bases sitting between them. The CDR3 spans 13 residues. Germline V lookup: CDR1 SGHTA, CDR2 FQGNSA. CDR3: CASSFPQGGGYTF. The CDR3 DNA sequence: TGTGCCAGCAGCTTCCCACAGGGCGGGGGCTACACCTTC.

This sequence joins TRBV9 and TRBJ1-1; 10 nucleotides align to TRBD1. The CDR3 has 17 residues. CDR1 is SGDLS and CDR2 is YYNGEE in the germline V gene. The ends lost 3 bases at V and 0 bases at J; junction bases unmatched: 8. CDR3 protein: CASSAGTGALMNTEAFF. CDR3 coding DNA: TGTGCCAGCAGCGCCGGGACAGGGGCTCTCATGAACACTGAAGCTTTCTTT.

The chain couples TRBV4-3 to TRBJ2-1, with D unresolved. The V gene's germline CDR1 is LGHNA and CDR2 YSLEER. V lost 4 bases, J lost 0 bases, and 10 bases lay in between. The CDR3 covers 15 residues. CDR3: CASSPDLSSYNEQFF. The CDR3 DNA reads as TGCGCCAGCAGCCCCGACTTGAGCTCCTACAATGAGCAGTTCTTC.

This chain links TRBV11-2 with TRBJ1-1; weak D call: TRBD1 (5 bases). Trimming cost V 6 bases and J 6 bases, with 17 bases left between them. The CDR3 is 14 amino acids. The V gene's germline CDR1 is SGHAT and CDR2 FQNNGV. CDR3: CASRRGASFAEAFF. The CDR3 nucleotides read TGTGCCAGCAGGCGCGGGGCCTCTTTCGCTGAAGCTTTCTTT.

The V gene is TRBV18, the J gene TRBJ1-2, with 10 nucleotides matching TRBD1. Germline V CDR1 and CDR2: KGHSH, LQKENI. The CDR3 consists of 17 residues. The junction had 13 bases not matched to a gene; V was cut back by 3 bases and J by 6 bases. The CDR3: CASSPSLGDRGRNGYTF. CDR3 in DNA: TGTGCCAGCTCACCGTCCTTAGGGGACAGGGGCCGGAATGGCTACACCTTC.

This chain links TRBV19 with TRBJ2-3, with D possibly matching TRBD2 (6 bases). V was cut by 7 bases and J by 0 bases, with 11 bases left in between. Germline V gene data show CDR1 as LNHDA and CDR2 as SQIVND (reference sequence). The CDR3 spans 14 residues. The DNA for the CDR3 is TGTGCCAGTACTCTAGCGCCTAGCACAGATACGCAGTATTTT. Amino acid sequence: CASTLAPSTDTQYF.

The chain is built from TRBV18 and TRBJ1-2; 10 nucleotides match TRBD1. V dropped 3 bases and J dropped 4; count of bases not matched to a gene: 5. The CDR3 is 15 amino acids. CDR1 KGHSH and CDR2 LQKENI come from the germline V gene. CDR3 nucleotide sequence: TGTGCCAGCTCACCGGACAGGGGGATTCTCTATGGCTACACCTTC. Amino acids: CASSPDRGILYGYTF.

The CDR3 loop is CASSLGLAGETQYF. The CDR3 region has the DNA TGTGCCAGCAGCTTAGGACTAGCGGGGGAGACCCAGTACTTC. The chain recombines TRBV11-2 with TRBJ2-5, with 11 bases fitting TRBD2. The CDR3 runs 14 residues. With 1 base clipped from V and 5 bases from J, the junction kept 0 bases outside the gene matches. Germline V gives CDR1 SGHAT, CDR2 FQNNGV.

The J gene is TRBJ1-2, the V gene TRBV7-3; maybe TRBD1 (5 bases). Per germline, CDR1 SGHTA and CDR2 FQGTGA. V was shortened by 1 base and J by 8 bases, with 11 bases between the two germline ends. The CDR3 runs 13 residues. The CDR3 is CASSLRQGSGYTF. The DNA for the CDR3 is TGTGCCAGCAGCTTAAGGCAGGGAAGCGGCTACACCTTC.